This entry describes one T cell receptor beta chain. The data originate from a study of blood T cell repertoires in COVID-19. V dropped 3 bases and J dropped 1; count of bases not matched to a gene: 2. Germline V gene lookup returns CDR1 KGHSH and CDR2 LQKENI. The CDR3 runs 14 residues. Authors' analysis steps: Amplification with reference gene primers provided the estimates of nucleated cell counts. TCRdb's copy holds only in-frame clones and misses some; the assay was immunoSEQ multiplex PCR. V and J calls and clone size are those listed in that table; D and trimming were worked out from the DNA. The sample yields some 150,000 clones, about 85% seen once.

This chain joins TRBV18 and TRBJ1-1, with TRBD1 identical over 7 bases. The clonotype comes from a woman between 40 and 50 years old who had recovered from COVID-19. Sequenced sample: PBMCs or T cells enriched from blood (not recorded which). CDR3 residues: CASSPGQRNTEAFF. As DNA, the CDR3 is TGTGCCAGCTCACCGGGACAGAGGAACACTGAAGCTTTCTTT.